This entry concerns a single T cell receptor (beta chain). The antigen it binds to is not known. One base away there is no much larger clone; base qualities are not given. The source of the sample is a study of cytomegalovirus exposure and HLA in healthy donors (dated by TCRdb to between 2016 and 2019). Regarding the research as a whole: An earlier analysis of approximately 640 of the donors reported more than 250 Gb of sequence data and more than 90 million unique TCR beta sequences from 150 million to 200 million T cells. Every discovery cohort repertoire had been produced on one sequencing platform. In the later analysis, no new phenotypic data were used to find candidate immune exposures; instead, reliance was placed on TCR beta sequences and their occurrence across donors. To predict cytomegalovirus infection status, the study combined high-throughput TCR immunosequencing, statistical association of individual TCRs with disease status, and machine learning. The genetic ancestry cluster associated with self-reported Caucasian donors included approximately 85% of the roughly 380 genotyped donors. Donor age, sex, ethnicity and CMV serostatus were collected together with the repertoire data. A later genetic analysis used genome-wide SNP genotypes for about 60% of the roughly 700 donors, treating that subset as a discovery cohort. An early release covering more than 500 HLA-typed donors comprised approximately 290 gigabases of sequencing data and around 80 million unique TCR sequences. Besides the first cohort of around 670 subjects, a separate validation cohort made up of 120 different subjects was used. The number of donors typed differed by locus, with about 629-630 for A, B, C, DRB1 and DQB1, approximately 500 for DQA1, about 610 for DPA1, and 472 for DPB1. On average, 235,054 unique TCR beta nucleotide sequences were sequenced per donor among several hundred genotyped donors of the cohort, with 15% to 20% of those sequences being non-productive. Both class I and class II loci were covered by HLA typing, at four-digit resolution. In a later analysis, previously published TCR beta repertoires from 670 or so donors were re-analyzed and high-resolution HLA genotyping was added so that TCR occurrence patterns could be studied. The study profiled the T cell repertoires of under 850 subjects by immunosequencing and related them to cytomegalovirus serostatus. The study aimed to test whether signatures of past pathogen exposure could be identified by cataloging public T cell receptors. Because of strong linkage in the cohort, five DR-DQ haplotypes were treated as single units for association and clustering. In an earlier analysis of 500 to 650 of the donors, high-throughput TCR beta sequencing was used to judge whether each TCR beta V gene segment behaved as functional or pseudogenic. Findings and caveats that apply to the study as a whole: Most CMV-associated TCR beta chains appeared to be HLA-restricted in a later analysis, and the HLA associations seemed to be driven largely by CMV exposure. A further reported finding was that TCR beta sequences accurately predicted the HLA-A and HLA-B alleles for most subjects in the first cohort. At a false discovery rate of 0.05, a later analysis linked 16,000 or so TCR beta sequences to specific HLA alleles. Because HLA typing was missing for some donors at each locus, association tests included only the typed subset. Several of the top co-occurrence clusters appeared to be linked to parvovirus B19, influenza, CMV and Epstein-Barr virus, according to a later analysis. Roughly uniform sequencing depth across donors was assumed in presence/absence analyses, although this assumption may not hold. The earlier analysis of some 560 of the donors excluded roughly 17 rarely observed V segments, including chromosome 9 orphons, because counts were too low. Strong co-occurrence of HLA alleles, especially DR and DQ, made assigning TCR associations to individual alleles difficult. According to a later analysis, TCR association rates differed among HLA loci, with DRB1 alleles showing the most associated TCRs and HLA-C alleles showing the fewest. A cluster of highly shared sequence variants was judged likely to represent a technical artifact of the sequencing pipeline. In a later analysis, HLA-associated TCR beta chains were found to be more clonally expanded and to have lower generation probabilities than equally common non-associated chains. Immune exposure information for the cohort was limited to CMV serostatus. The authors suggested that the approach could potentially be generalized to other disease states and immunological phenotypes. Some IMGT-functional V segments, including TRBV6-2 and TRBV6-3, could not be told apart with the 87-base-pair reads, so those segments were excluded. A total of fewer than 200 TCR beta chains were listed by the study as associated with cytomegalovirus. A later genetic analysis reported fewer N-insertions in productive TCRs among donors in an Asian-associated ancestry cluster than the roughly 690-donor mean. Only TCR beta chains were sequenced in this cohort, and the absence of alpha or paired-chain data limited detectable features. In an earlier analysis of fewer than 750 of the donors, most TCR beta V segments were observed in productive rearrangements about 87% or about 30% of the time, broadly matching IMGT annotations. Cytomegalovirus status was reported to be diagnosed by the classifier with high specificity and sensitivity in both the original and validation cohorts. In vitro tests confirmed that a few of the cytomegalovirus-associated TCR beta chains recognize cytomegalovirus antigens. An association between a missense DCLRE1C variant and V-gene and J-gene trimming of TCR beta chains was found in a later genetic analysis and replicated in an independent cohort. Most TCR sequences were observed very rarely across donors, whereas some public TCRs were present in many individuals. Linkage disequilibrium might explain the correlated functional status among segregating V segments, but an unknown experimental factor could not be ruled out.

In total, around 600 healthy bone marrow donors made up the cohort. At the time of sampling, every cohort member was nominally healthy, though immune exposures that went unrecorded were likely present. The donor was CMV seronegative and was included in the group of approximately 350 seronegative cohort members. A peripheral blood sample was provided by each donor, and peripheral blood mononuclear cells were used for TCR beta sequencing. Genomic DNA extraction from the blood cell samples was performed with the Qiagen DNeasy Blood Extraction Kit. Library method: the immunoSEQ multiplex PCR assay. For the multiplex PCR, a mixture combining 60 forward primers for TCR Vbeta segments and 13 reverse primers for TCR Jbeta segments was used. The CDR3 region of rearranged TCR beta genes was amplified from genomic DNA with a multiplex PCR assay. The Illumina HiSeq System was used to sequence the amplified TCR beta libraries as 87-base-pair reads. As for how the authors treated the data: In a later analysis, tens of millions of unique TCR beta chains were counted across the roughly 610 repertoires, and around 11 million of these chains were shared by at least two donors. Raw reads were error-corrected and collapsed into unique sequences with a nearest-neighbor algorithm that merged closely related sequences to remove PCR and sequencing errors. Alignment of CDR3 sequences to IMGT reference sequences was used to assign V, D and J gene segments. For a sequence to be retained, a match of at least six nucleotides to both a V gene segment and a J gene segment was required. A rearrangement was called productive if the CDR3 had no stop codons and remained in frame with V and J, and every other rearrangement was called non-productive. Following IMGT convention, CDR3 was defined as the stretch from the second conserved V-encoded cysteine up to the conserved J-encoded phenylalanine. Sequences without an unambiguous match to a single V gene segment were excluded from the earlier analysis of several hundred of the donors. In an earlier analysis of several hundred of the donors, a V segment was called functional when productive rearrangements were above 56.7%, and segregating when the standard deviation between donors exceeded 5%. To diagnose cytomegalovirus status from the catalog of TCR beta chain sequences, a statistical classification framework was built. In a later analysis, V and J genes were assigned by comparing TCR nucleotide sequences against IMGT/GENE-DB human TR gene sequences. A later analysis assigned CDR3 sequences and most-parsimonious VDJ recombination scenarios with the TCRdist pipeline. In a later analysis, each TCR beta chain was defined by its CDR3 amino acid sequence together with its V-gene family, and reads without a unique V-gene family were excluded. To address suspected cross-contamination and a sequencing artifact, a later analysis removed a few hundred highly shared, low-generation-probability nucleotide sequences. For each public chain, a later analysis derived a clonal expansion index from normalized ranks of inferred template counts within each repertoire. In a later analysis, generation probabilities were computed using a VDJ recombination model fitted to out-of-frame rearrangements, and the results were checked against IGoR. A later analysis scored TCR-TCR, TCR-HLA and TCR-CMV co-occurrence with hypergeometric tests, applying a repertoire-size bias correction to TCR pairs. In a later analysis, false discovery rates were estimated by permuting HLA or CMV assignments 20 times. In a later analysis, co-occurring TCRs were grouped using DBSCAN, with TCRdist sequence similarity added in when clustering inside HLA-allele-positive subsets. Repertoires with fewer than 30,000 or more than 120,000 public chains, plus five repertoires with anomalous nucleotide sharing, were excluded from co-occurrence clustering. TCRdb limited this immuneACCESS table to in-frame rearrangements with V and J called. A share of clones is missing; checked studies link under half to unresolved V genes, and the rest is unexplained. V and J calls and clone size come straight from that table; D and trimming were deduced from the DNA. The sample table lists hundreds of thousands of clones, roughly 90% of them with a count of one. The top ten clonotypes cover about 2.5% of the sample.

The CDR3 sequence holds 15 residues, the cysteine and phenylalanine included. Only the CDR3 region is kept as DNA, spanning 45 bases read in frame from base 1. In the germline V gene (reference sequence), CDR1 corresponds to PRHDT and CDR2 to FYEKMQ. Unmatched junction bases come to 11, with V trimmed by 5 bases and J by 5 bases. In this chain, TRBV13 is recombined with TRBJ2-5, and 7 bases in between align with TRBD2. Specimen: PBMCs. The receptor was isolated from a woman aged 18-30 years in good health and CMV-seronegative. The CDR3 has the sequence CASSPSSGGYETQYF. The DNA reads as follows: TGTGCCAGCAGCCCCTCTTCGGGGGGTTATGAGACCCAGTACTTC. Reference TRBV13 and TRBJ2-5 proteins supply the regions before and after the CDR3; the full variable domain is: AAGVIQSPRHLIKEKRETATLKCYPIPRHDTVYWYQQGPGQDPQFLISFYEKMQSDKGSIPDRFSAQQFSDYHSELNMSSLELGDSALYFCASSPSSGGYETQYFGPGTRLLVL.